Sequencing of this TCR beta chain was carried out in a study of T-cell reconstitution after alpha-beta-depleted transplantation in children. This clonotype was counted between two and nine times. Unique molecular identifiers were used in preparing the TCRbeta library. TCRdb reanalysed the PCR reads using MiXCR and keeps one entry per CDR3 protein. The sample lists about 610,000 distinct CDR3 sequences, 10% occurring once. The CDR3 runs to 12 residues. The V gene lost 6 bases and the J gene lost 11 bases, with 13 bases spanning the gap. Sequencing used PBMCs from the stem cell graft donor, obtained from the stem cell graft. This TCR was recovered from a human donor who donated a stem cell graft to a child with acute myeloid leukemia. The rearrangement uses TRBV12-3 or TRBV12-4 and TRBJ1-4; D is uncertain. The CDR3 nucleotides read TGTGCCAGCAGCATCAGGTTCGATAAACTGTTTTTT. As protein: CASSIRFDKLFF.